This T cell receptor (beta chain) was recorded in a study of cytomegalovirus exposure and HLA in healthy donors. Overall study: The 120 or so validation repertoires used a platform that matched the one used for the 666 first-cohort repertoires, as a later analysis reported.

The method was immunoSEQ multiplex PCR; TCRdb's version includes in-frame clones alone and lacks a portion of them. The table lists 90,000 to 120,000 clones, nearly 97% of them singletons. Study conclusions and caveats: Listed as cytomegalovirus-associated were roughly 180 TCR beta chains. The classifier reportedly diagnosed cytomegalovirus status with high specificity and sensitivity.

Trimming at V came to 6 bases and at J to 0 bases, leaving 13 bases not matched to a gene. CDR1 SEHNR and CDR2 FQNEAQ come from the germline V gene (reference sequence). The CDR3 is 17 residues long. As concerns this clone: Its matching antigen is unknown.

This clonotype originated in a woman younger than 35 in good health and CMV-seronegative. Sequenced sample: PBMCs. This chain uses TRBV7-9 with TRBJ1-1; 7 bases are a match to TRBD1. CDR3 nucleotides: TGTGCCAGCAGGCCAACACCCGGACAGGCGATGAACACTGAAGCTTTCTTT. Translated: CASRPTPGQAMNTEAFF.